The rows below give T cell receptor beta chains drawn from one sample of a study of T-cell reconstitution after alpha-beta-depleted transplantation in children. From the PCR reads, TCRdb called clonotypes with MiXCR, one entry per CDR3 protein. Of some 530,000 distinct CDR3 sequences in the sample, around 12% were seen once. The sample consisted of PBMCs from the stem cell graft donor, taken from the stem cell graft. Receptor source: a human donor who donated a stem cell graft to a child with combined immunodeficiency. Each CDR3 is given with its conserved first and last residue. Each record gives: V gene, D gene, clone size, CDR3 protein. D genes are given only for firm matches. Only part of the rows carry a size: once, few, many, or a class if the clone is expanded.

>TRBV29-1|TRBD1|.
CSVAGGRGGSYEQYF
>TRBV7-2|.|many
CASSWDARSYEQYF
>TRBV28|TRBD1|few
CASSFLQGATNEKLFF
>TRBV5-1|TRBD2|few
CASRAASGGSREQFF
>TRBV6-5|.|.
CASSYSQGGVDEQFF
>TRBV12-3/TRBV12-4|.|many
CASRGASYNEQFF
>TRBV5-1|.|few
CASSLGALATEAFF
>TRBV27|TRBD1|many
CASSYSGQQETQYF
>TRBV11-3|.|.
CASSYLGSSDIQYF
>TRBV7-2|.|.
CASSLVPGIVF
>TRBV5-6|.|.
CASSLIQPTGELFF
>TRBV12-3/TRBV12-4|.|.
CATRGAPTYNEQFF
>TRBV15|.|.
CATSRDMGGANEQYF
>TRBV27|.|many
CASSIGDSNEQFF
>TRBV6-1|.|.
CASSEVENTEAFF
>TRBV7-9|TRBD1|.
CASSFGQGAYNQPQHF
>TRBV3-1|TRBD2|few
CASSLNLAGSTDTQYF
>TRBV27|TRBD2|few
CASSRYSPSGGGGELFF
>TRBV7-2|TRBD2|few
CASSRHWESGRATDTQYF
>TRBV25-1|.|many
CASTGTLGAGNTIYF
>TRBV6-2/TRBV6-3|.|few
CASSPPNSNNEQFF
>TRBV4-3|TRBD1|many
CASSQDLDRALEQYF
>TRBV15|.|many
CATSSDLRDFQETQYF
>TRBV5-4|TRBD2|few
CASSLGTSGRDQDTQYF
>TRBV11-2|.|.
CASSPKNFYEQYF
>TRBV29-1|.|.
CSVGRQATNEKLFF
>TRBV20-1|TRBD2|few
CSARGAAGGSETQYF
>TRBV5-1|TRBD2|.
CASSFGGRVTDTQYF
>TRBV12-3/TRBV12-4|TRBD1|few
CASIRSGTELSGANVLTF
>TRBV19|.|few
CASSIRMGQGYEQYF
>TRBV6-5|.|many
CASSYGAGAATDTQYF
>TRBV20-1|.|few
CSAARVGREEQPQHF
>TRBV30|.|few
CAWSHRASYNEQFF
>TRBV7-9|.|.
CASSVDSPPGYGYTF
>TRBV2|TRBD1|few
CASSDGQGNSPLHF
>TRBV12-3/TRBV12-4|TRBD1|.
CASSVGTGTGNTIYF
>TRBV18|.|.
CAISFGTNPDTQYF
>TRBV20-1|TRBD2|few
CSASRLAGDGISYNEQFF
>TRBV29-1|.|.
CSVVGEYGNTIYF
>TRBV7-9|.|.
CATISGSFNEQFF
>TRBV12-3/TRBV12-4|TRBD2|few
CASSFSSGGGNTGELFF
>TRBV19|TRBD2|.
CAGGGGSYNEQFF
>TRBV7-2|.|.
CASSLEGVRGDEQFF
>TRBV2|.|few
CASVFAIYNEQFF
>TRBV7-2|.|.
CASSLDQEYGYTF